This is a list of T cell receptor beta chains from one sample in a study of cytomegalovirus exposure and HLA in healthy donors. The method was immunoSEQ multiplex PCR; TCRdb's version includes in-frame clones alone and lacks a portion of them. Of some 180,000 clones detected, around 80% appear once; the ten largest clones hold roughly 3.6%. Sequencing input: PBMCs. All receptors derive from a woman in her fifties or sixties in good health and CMV-seropositive. The CDR3 runs from the conserved cysteine through the conserved F or W. The order of the fields is D gene, J gene, V gene, clone size, CDR3 protein, CDR3 DNA. D genes are given only for firm matches. Size is omitted from some rows. Given values are once, few, many or a class for expanded clones.

-	TRBJ2-7	TRBV5-1	-	CASSLEYSGDEQYF	TGCGCCAGCAGCTTGGAGTACTCGGGGGACGAGCAGTACTTC
-	TRBJ1-1	TRBV27	-	CASSRPGGYTEAFF	TGTGCCAGCAGTAGACCGGGGGGGTACACTGAAGCTTTCTTT
TRBD1	TRBJ2-7	TRBV18	many	CASSPIPGTGIEQYF	TGTGCCAGCTCACCGATACCCGGGACAGGGATTGAGCAGTACTTC
TRBD1	TRBJ1-6	TRBV5-1	-	CASSGGQVNSPLHF	TGCGCCAGCAGCGGGGGACAGGTTAATTCACCCCTCCACTTT
-	TRBJ1-1	TRBV2	-	CASSERNTEAFF	TGTGCCAGCAGTGAGCGGAACACTGAAGCTTTCTTT
-	TRBJ2-3	TRBV27	-	CASSLSRRITDTQYF	TGTGCCAGCAGTTTATCCCGGAGAATCACAGATACGCAGTATTTT
TRBD2	TRBJ2-7	TRBV28	-	CASSPPPGGRNEQYF	TGTGCCAGCAGTCCCCCCCCGGGCGGGAGGAACGAGCAGTACTTC
-	TRBJ2-1	TRBV28	-	CASYATGAEQFF	TGTGCCAGCTACGCGACAGGTGCTGAGCAGTTCTTC
-	TRBJ1-2	TRBV5-4	-	CASSFWGRRRGGYTF	TGTGCCAGCAGCTTTTGGGGGCGGCGGAGAGGGGGCTACACCTTC
TRBD1	TRBJ1-3	TRBV5-6	-	CASSLSGQGGGNTIYF	TGTGCCAGCAGCTTGTCGGGACAGGGTGGTGGAAACACCATATATTTT
TRBD1	TRBJ2-7	TRBV5-4	-	CASTPRDSSYEQYF	TGTGCCAGCACTCCTCGGGACAGTTCCTACGAGCAGTACTTC
-	TRBJ2-7	TRBV23-1	once	CASSQTSNSYEQYF	TGCGCCAGCAGTCAAACTTCGAACTCCTACGAGCAGTACTTC
-	TRBJ1-4	TRBV2	once	CASTGDLSEKLFF	TGTGCCAGCACCGGGGACTTGAGTGAAAAACTGTTTTTT